These T cell receptor beta chains were read from a single sample in a study of T cell clonotyping in hematopoietic cell transplantation. Assay: immunoSEQ multiplex PCR; the TCRdb copy retains only in-frame clones and omits some. The repertoire holds some 9,900 clones, with around 79% as singletons. The sample here was PBMCs, taken 30 days after allogeneic stem cell transplant. All receptors come from a female patient in her thirties or forties who had an allogeneic stem cell transplant from a related donor, so T cells may come from the graft donor. Some clones in this sample may be carry-over from other donors' samples. The CDR3 runs from the conserved cysteine through the conserved F or W. A D gene is named only where the DNA matches it firmly. Clone size appears in some rows only: once, few, many, or a class for an expanded clone.

v_call: TRBV19
clone_size: NA
j_call: TRBJ1-4
d_call: NA
cdr3_nt: TGTGCCAGTAATGTCGCTAATGAAAAACTGTTTTTT
cdr3_aa: CASNVANEKLFF

v_call: TRBV7-2
clone_size: NA
j_call: TRBJ2-5
d_call: NA
cdr3_nt: TGTGCCAGCAGCCCCCGGCGGACTCTCCCGGAGACCCAGTACTTC
cdr3_aa: CASSPRRTLPETQYF

v_call: TRBV4-1
clone_size: NA
j_call: TRBJ1-5
d_call: TRBD1
cdr3_nt: TGCGCCAGCAGCCATCACCAGGGGGGAGATCAGCCCCAGCATTTT
cdr3_aa: CASSHHQGGDQPQHF

v_call: TRBV14
clone_size: once
j_call: TRBJ2-3
d_call: TRBD2
cdr3_nt: TGTGCCAGCAGCCAAGGGACTAGCGGGGGGGCAGATACGCAGTATTTT
cdr3_aa: CASSQGTSGGADTQYF

v_call: TRBV27
clone_size: NA
j_call: TRBJ1-2
d_call: TRBD1
cdr3_nt: TGTGCCAGCAGTGGCCAGGGGGTGCGCTATGGCTACACCTTC
cdr3_aa: CASSGQGVRYGYTF

v_call: TRBV6-6
clone_size: NA
j_call: TRBJ1-2
d_call: NA
cdr3_nt: TGTGCCAGCAGTTACGGGTTGGCAGGCTCCTATGGCTACACCTTC
cdr3_aa: CASSYGLAGSYGYTF

v_call: TRBV5-1
clone_size: few
j_call: TRBJ2-7
d_call: TRBD1
cdr3_nt: TGCGCCAGCAGTACGGGACAGGGCTCCTACGAGCAGTACTTC
cdr3_aa: CASSTGQGSYEQYF

v_call: TRBV28
clone_size: NA
j_call: TRBJ2-7
d_call: NA
cdr3_nt: TGTGCCAGCAGCCTGGTCCTCTACGAGCAGTACTTC
cdr3_aa: CASSLVLYEQYF

v_call: TRBV6-4
clone_size: few
j_call: TRBJ2-1
d_call: TRBD2
cdr3_nt: TGTGCCAGCAGTGACTCGACTAGCGGGAGCAATGAGCAGTTCTTC
cdr3_aa: CASSDSTSGSNEQFF

v_call: TRBV7-2
clone_size: NA
j_call: TRBJ2-1
d_call: NA
cdr3_nt: TGTGCCAGCAGCTTGGTACAGGGTTACAATGAGCAGTTCTTC
cdr3_aa: CASSLVQGYNEQFF

v_call: TRBV5-6
clone_size: NA
j_call: TRBJ1-2
d_call: TRBD1
cdr3_nt: TGTGCCAGCAGCTTGCCCGACAGGGGTGCCTATGGCTACACCTTC
cdr3_aa: CASSLPDRGAYGYTF

v_call: TRBV4-3
clone_size: NA
j_call: TRBJ2-7
d_call: NA
cdr3_nt: TGCGCCAGCAGCCATGACCCCTCCACGGGCTACGAGCAGTACTTC
cdr3_aa: CASSHDPSTGYEQYF

v_call: TRBV19
clone_size: NA
j_call: TRBJ1-1
d_call: NA
cdr3_nt: TGTGCCAGTAGTATGGGCGCCACCCAAGCTTTCTTT
cdr3_aa: CASSMGATQAFF

v_call: TRBV5-1
clone_size: NA
j_call: TRBJ2-7
d_call: NA
cdr3_nt: TGCGCCAGCAGCTCAGGAGGTGGGACCGCCTACGAGCAGTACTTC
cdr3_aa: CASSSGGGTAYEQYF

v_call: TRBV6-6
clone_size: few
j_call: TRBJ2-7
d_call: NA
cdr3_nt: TGTGCCAGCAGTTTAGGAGGGCAGCACGACTACGAGCAGTACTTC
cdr3_aa: CASSLGGQHDYEQYF

v_call: TRBV29-1
clone_size: NA
j_call: TRBJ2-1
d_call: NA
cdr3_nt: TGCAGCGTGGAGATTTGGGGAAATGAGCAGTTCTTC
cdr3_aa: CSVEIWGNEQFF

v_call: TRBV7-2
clone_size: NA
j_call: TRBJ2-7
d_call: NA
cdr3_nt: TGTGCCAGCAGCCCCCTGGCGGGGCAATACGAGCAGTACTTC
cdr3_aa: CASSPLAGQYEQYF

v_call: TRBV6-5
clone_size: NA
j_call: TRBJ2-7
d_call: NA
cdr3_nt: TGTGCCAGCAGTTACTCGTCCCCCTACGAGCAGTACTTC
cdr3_aa: CASSYSSPYEQYF

v_call: TRBV5-1
clone_size: NA
j_call: TRBJ2-7
d_call: TRBD2
cdr3_nt: TGCGCCAGCAGCTTAGGGGGACTAGTCCCGACCCCTCCCTACGAGCAGTACTTC
cdr3_aa: CASSLGGLVPTPPYEQYF

v_call: TRBV11-2
clone_size: NA
j_call: TRBJ1-2
d_call: NA
cdr3_nt: TGTGCCAGCAGCTCGCTCCGGGAGGGGTATGGCTACACCTTC
cdr3_aa: CASSSLREGYGYTF

v_call: TRBV30
clone_size: NA
j_call: TRBJ2-7
d_call: NA
cdr3_nt: TGTGCCTGGAGTCGTCTAGCGATAAGGGGGGAGCAGTACTTC
cdr3_aa: CAWSRLAIRGEQYF

v_call: TRBV11-2
clone_size: NA
j_call: TRBJ1-4
d_call: TRBD1
cdr3_nt: TGTGCCAGCAGCTCAGGGACAGGCAATGAAAAACTGTTTTTT
cdr3_aa: CASSSGTGNEKLFF

v_call: TRBV7-9
clone_size: NA
j_call: TRBJ2-1
d_call: NA
cdr3_nt: TGTGCCAGCAGCCCCGGTTCCTCCTACAATGAGCAGTTCTTC
cdr3_aa: CASSPGSSYNEQFF

v_call: TRBV5-6
clone_size: NA
j_call: TRBJ1-1
d_call: NA
cdr3_nt: TGTGCCAGCAGCAGTCGTGGCAAGGCTCTGAACACTGAAGCTTTCTTT
cdr3_aa: CASSSRGKALNTEAFF